The 25 T cell receptor beta chains given below trace back to one sample, sequenced in a study of OX40 agonist ivuxolimab in advanced cancers. The receptor library was made with the immunoSEQ multiplex PCR assay. TCRdb re-hosts the immuneACCESS table, in-frame sequences only. Its copies lack some clones; in the studies checked, an unresolved V gene accounts for under half of them, and the cause for the rest is not known. This sample gives around 72,000 clones in total; around 88% of them show up just once. 2.5% to 3% of the sample lies in the top ten. Source: CD4+ or CD8+ T cells sorted from blood, taken in a trial of the OX40 agonist ivuxolimab. The receptors were sampled from an adult with an advanced solid tumor such as melanoma, head and neck, liver or kidney cancer.

The chain recombines TRBV11-3 with TRBJ2-7; D is unclear. The V end lost 4 bases, the J end lost 2 bases, and 9 bases lay between the germline ends. The CDR3 has 13 residues. The germline V gene encodes CDR1 SGHNT and CDR2 YENEEA. This CDR3 reads CASSYDPTYEQYF. The CDR3 DNA is TGTGCCAGCAGCTACGACCCGACCTACGAGCAGTACTTC.

The chain uses TRBV28 and TRBJ2-3, with a possible D match to TRBD2 (5 bases). CDR3 length equals 14 residues. CDR1 MDHEN and CDR2 SYDVKM come from the germline V gene. Trimming cost V 7 bases and J 2 bases, with 13 bases left between them. The CDR3 sequence is CASTERRPTDTQYF. As DNA, the CDR3 is TGTGCCAGCACCGAACGGAGGCCCACAGATACGCAGTATTTT. Full variable domain (missing parts from reference TRBV28 and TRBJ2-3): DVKVTQSSRYLVKRTGEKVFLECVQDMDHENMFWYRQDPGLGLRLIYFSYDVKMKEKGDIPEGYSVSREKKERFSLILESASTNQTSMYLCASTERRPTDTQYFGPGTRLTVL.

The chain links TRBV2 to TRBJ2-7, with 9 bases that match TRBD1. Trimming removed 4 bases from V and 1 base from J; junction bases left unmatched: 8. This CDR3 comprises 16 residues. Per the germline V gene, CDR1 is SNHLY and CDR2 is FYNNEI. The CDR3, as DNA: TGTGCCAGCAGTGCAGGACAGGGGATAAATTCCTACGAGCAGTACTTC. It encodes CASSAGQGINSYEQYF.

The chain carries TRBV19 and TRBJ1-6, with TRBD1 matching 9 bases. V shed 8 bases, J shed 8 bases, and the junction held 10 bases outside the gene matches. Germline V gives CDR1 LNHDA, CDR2 SQIVND (reference sequence). CDR3 size: 15 residues. The CDR3 DNA is TGTGCCAGTCATGCCATCCGGGACAGGGATTCACCCCTCCACTTT. It is translated as CASHAIRDRDSPLHF.

J is TRBJ2-1 and V is TRBV27; 11 bases are a match to TRBD1. The CDR3 contains 15 residues. CDR1 is MNHEY, CDR2 SMNVEV, per germline (reference sequence). With 6 bases clipped from V and 12 bases from J, the junction kept 13 bases outside the gene matches. CDR3 in DNA: TGTGCCAGCAGCCTCGCCGGGACAGGGGGGGCCCGGCAGTTCTTC. As protein: CASSLAGTGGARQFF.

The chain employs TRBV5-6 and TRBJ2-6; the D gene is possibly TRBD2 (5 bases). Trimming stripped 2 bases from V and 2 bases from J, with 8 bases between. The germline V gene has CDR1 SGHDT and CDR2 YYEEEE. The CDR3 covers 15 residues. The CDR3 DNA reads as TGTGCCAGCAGCTTCGGAGGAACTGGGGCCAACGTCCTGACTTTC. It translates to CASSFGGTGANVLTF. The full variable domain, with the rest looked up from reference TRBV5-6 and TRBJ2-6, is DAGVTQSPTHLIKTRGQQVTLRCSPKSGHDTVSWYQQALGQGPQFIFQYYEEEERQRGNFPDRFSGHQFPNYSSELNVNALLLGDSALYLCASSFGGTGANVLTFGAGSRLTVL.

The J gene is TRBJ2-1, the V gene TRBV28; perhaps TRBD1 as D (6 bases). This CDR3 has 15 residues. V was trimmed by 7 bases and J by 7 bases, leaving 20 bases between them. Germline V lookup: CDR1 MDHEN, CDR2 SYDVKM. DNA for the CDR3: TGTGCCAGCACCCAATTGCCCCTCACAGGGAATGAGCAGTTCTTC. Protein: CASTQLPLTGNEQFF. The full variable domain, its missing parts supplied by reference TRBV28 and TRBJ2-1, is DVKVTQSSRYLVKRTGEKVFLECVQDMDHENMFWYRQDPGLGLRLIYFSYDVKMKEKGDIPEGYSVSREKKERFSLILESASTNQTSMYLCASTQLPLTGNEQFFGPGTRLTVL.

V and J are TRBV5-8 and TRBJ1-2, with D uncertain. V lost 0 bases to trimming and J lost 3 bases, with 9 bases between them. The CDR3 is 14 residues long. Germline assignment: CDR1 SGHTS and CDR2 YDEGEE. This CDR3 is CASSLGHVDYGYTF. As DNA, the CDR3 is TGTGCCAGCAGCTTGGGGCACGTGGACTATGGCTACACCTTC.

The chain recombines TRBV19 with TRBJ1-5; D unclear. V was trimmed by 7 bases and J by 5 bases, leaving 15 bases between them. This CDR3 region has 14 residues. Germline V gene data show CDR1 as LNHDA and CDR2 as SQIVND (reference sequence). CDR3 in amino acids: CASTSGRYDQPQHF. The CDR3 nucleotides are TGTGCCAGTACAAGCGGACGGTACGATCAGCCCCAGCATTTT.

Points on this clone: Relative to the germline gene, one junction end is altered; a read error may explain this. The chain combines TRBV7-7 with TRBJ2-1; TRBD2 aligns across 7 bases. The CDR3 consists of 15 residues. The germline V gene encodes CDR1 SSHAT and CDR2 FNYEAQ (reference sequence). The CDR3 protein is CASSLGSGTYNEQFF. DNA for the CDR3: TGTGCTAGCAGCTTAGGAAGCGGGACCTACAATGAGCAGTTCTTC.

The chain is built from TRBV7-2 and TRBJ2-5, with D unresolved. Looked up from germline, CDR1 is SGHTA and CDR2 is FQGNSA. The CDR3 is 11 amino acids. V gave up 3 bases and J gave up 5 bases, with 4 bases separating them. As DNA, the CDR3 is TGTGCCAGCAGCTTGGTCGAGACCCAGTACTTC. It specifies CASSLVETQYF.

The CDR3 sequence is CASSQIAGQGLGEQYF. The CDR3 nucleotides are TGTGCCAGCAGCCAAATTGCGGGACAGGGTTTGGGCGAGCAGTACTTC. The chain couples TRBV4-2 to TRBJ2-7; TRBD1 aligns across 9 bases. Trimming cost V 2 bases and J 6 bases; bases outside gene matches: 11. CDR3 size: 16 residues. Germline CDR1 and CDR2: LGHNA and YNFKEQ.

This chain joins TRBV15 and TRBJ1-5; D not certain. The germline V gene has CDR1 LNHNV and CDR2 YYDKDF (reference sequence). The V end was cut by 0 bases, the J end by 4 bases, with 10 bases between. This CDR3 region has 15 residues. In DNA form, the CDR3 reads TGTGCCACCAGCAGAGATGCGACTCTTAATCAGCCCCAGCATTTT. It is translated as CATSRDATLNQPQHF.

The gene calls are TRBV5-4 and TRBJ2-5; 8 nucleotides match TRBD2. The germline gives CDR1 SGHNT, CDR2 YYREEE (reference sequence). J was trimmed by 5 bases and V by 0 bases; bases with no gene match: 6. This CDR3 is 15 amino acids long. This CDR3 is CASSLVAGGGETQYF. The CDR3 DNA is TGTGCCAGCAGCTTGGTAGCAGGCGGGGGGGAGACCCAGTACTTC.

The chain is built from TRBV5-1 and TRBJ2-7; 8 bases map to TRBD1. The V gene's germline CDR1 is SGHRS and CDR2 YFSETQ. The CDR3 has 14 residues. Germline trimming cut 2 bases from V and 6 bases from J; bases unmatched to any gene: 7. The CDR3 spells CASSFGQGTGEQYF. For the CDR3, the DNA is TGCGCCAGCAGCTTTGGACAGGGTACGGGCGAGCAGTACTTC.

The V and J genes are TRBV27 and TRBJ2-2; D uncertain. Germline V CDR1 and CDR2: MNHEY, SMNVEV (reference sequence). V lost 0 bases and J lost 6, with 5 bases in between. CDR3 length equals 13 residues. The CDR3 sequence: CASSLSGPGELFF. CDR3 DNA sequence: TGTGCCAGCAGTTTATCCGGACCCGGGGAGCTGTTTTTT.

This clone was recorded a few times. The DNA is omitted, as the CDR3 cannot be located on it reliably, and the CDR3 follows TCRdb's listing. The chain uses TRBV9 and TRBJ2-6; the DNA was not used to check the table's D call, TRBD2. The CDR3 is made up of 13 amino acids, end residues included. Germline loops: CDR1 SGDLS, CDR2 YYNGEE. CDR3 amino acids: CASSVGDGTFVSF.

V and J are TRBV28 and TRBJ2-5, with D maybe TRBD1 (6 bases). V gave up 6 bases and J gave up 5 bases, with 19 bases separating them. CDR3 length: 15 amino acids. The germline V gene encodes CDR1 MDHEN and CDR2 SYDVKM. CDR3 sequence: CASSPTTGYGETQYF. For the CDR3, the DNA is TGTGCCAGCAGCCCGACAACAGGGTACGGGGAGACCCAGTACTTC. Supplemented by reference TRBV28 and TRBJ2-5, the full variable domain reads DVKVTQSSRYLVKRTGEKVFLECVQDMDHENMFWYRQDPGLGLRLIYFSYDVKMKEKGDIPEGYSVSREKKERFSLILESASTNQTSMYLCASSPTTGYGETQYFGPGTRLLVL.

This chain connects TRBV5-1 to TRBJ2-5, with 8 bases that match TRBD1. Germline-derived CDR1 and CDR2 are SGHRS and YFSETQ. V was clipped by 0 bases and J by 2 bases; unmatched bases: 15. CDR3 size: 19 residues. The DNA of the CDR3 is TGCGCCAGCAGCTTGGCGCCCCAGACAGGGGACTGGTGGCAAGAGACCCAGTACTTC. Protein product: CASSLAPQTGDWWQETQYF.

The chain employs TRBV27 and TRBJ1-6; D ambiguous. The CDR3 covers 12 residues. CDR1 and CDR2 (germline): MNHEY, SMNVEV (reference sequence). Trimming took off 3 bases at V and 8 bases at J, with 5 bases between the two ends. The CDR3 spells CASSFKDSPLHF. The CDR3 DNA follows: TGTGCCAGCAGTTTTAAGGATTCACCCCTCCACTTT.

This chain connects TRBV11-2 to TRBJ2-1; D assignment may be TRBD1 or TRBD2 (5 bases each). Germline V gene data show CDR1 as SGHAT and CDR2 as FQNNGV. The CDR3 has 13 residues. V lost 0 bases and J lost 15, with 15 bases in between. CDR3 nucleotides: TGTGCCAGCAGCTTAGATGGGACGGGGCCGGGGTTCTTC. Its protein product is CASSLDGTGPGFF.

This clone has a handful of counts. This chain uses TRBV5-1 with TRBJ2-2; 9 positions match TRBD1. Losses at the gene ends were 4 bases for V and 6 bases for J; bases not matched to a gene: 4. CDR3 size: 14 residues. CDR1 and CDR2 (germline): SGHRS, YFSETQ. CDR3 coding DNA: TGCGCCAGCAGCCGGGACAGGGTATCCGGGGAGCTGTTTTTT. Translating gives CASSRDRVSGELFF. The full variable domain, its missing parts supplied by reference TRBV5-1 and TRBJ2-2, is KAGVTQTPRYLIKTRGQQVTLSCSPISGHRSVSWYQQTPGQGLQFLFEYFSETQRNKGNFPGRFSGRQFSNSRSEMNVSTLELGDSALYLCASSRDRVSGELFFGEGSRLTVL.

The CDR3 nucleotides read TGTGCCAGCAGTGACGGACAGGGAGGCACCGGGGAGCTGTTTTTT. Its protein product is CASSDGQGGTGELFF. The chain carries TRBV6-4 and TRBJ2-2, with 8 bases identical to TRBD1. The ends lost 2 bases at V and 4 bases at J; junction bases unmatched: 3. Germline CDR1 is MRHNA and CDR2 is SNTAGT. This CDR3 is built from 15 residues.

To note about this clone: This sequence is one base from a far larger clone and is likely a read error. The identical CDR3 is also encoded by other nucleotide sequences in the sample. The chain carries TRBV27 and TRBJ2-3; D gene uncertain. Germline V gene sequence: CDR1 MNHEY, CDR2 SMNVEV (reference sequence). V lost 5 bases to trimming and J lost 3 bases, with 6 bases between them. This CDR3 region has 12 residues. For the CDR3, the DNA is TGTGCCAGCAGTCCCCGAACAGATACGCAGTATTTT. Translation gives CASSPRTDTQYF.

The chain links TRBV13 to TRBJ2-2; tentatively, D is TRBD2 (5 bases). The V and J ends lost 0 bases and 2 bases respectively, with 10 bases between them. Per germline, CDR1 PRHDT and CDR2 FYEKMQ (reference sequence). The length of the CDR3 is 16 residues. Here the CDR3 DNA reads TGTGCCAGCAGCTTAGGGGGAGCTCGAAACACCGGGGAGCTGTTTTTT. Translation: CASSLGGARNTGELFF.